The 23 T cell receptor beta chains in this list originate from one sample, sequenced in a study of OX40 agonist ivuxolimab in advanced cancers. Generated by immunoSEQ multiplex PCR, the TCRdb table keeps only in-frame clones and is missing some. The data contain about 50,000 clones, 88% of them singletons. The source material was CD4+ or CD8+ T cells sorted from blood, sampled in a trial of the OX40 agonist ivuxolimab. Every receptor here comes from an adult with an advanced solid tumor such as melanoma, head and neck, liver or kidney cancer.

This clone appeared a single time. The rearrangement uses TRBV5-1 and TRBJ2-7, with 7 nucleotides matching TRBD1. Germline lookup yields CDR1 SGHRS and CDR2 YFSETQ. CDR3 length: 13 residues. V was clipped by 0 bases and J by 3 bases; unmatched bases: 0. The CDR3 protein is CASSLDRGYEQYF. In DNA form, the CDR3 reads TGCGCCAGCAGCTTGGACAGGGGCTACGAGCAGTACTTC.

The rearrangement links TRBV2 to TRBJ2-7; possibly TRBD2 for D (6 bases). The CDR3 loop spans 14 amino acids. Trimming shortened V by 5 bases and J by 3 bases, and 14 bases separated the two germline ends. The germline gives CDR1 SNHLY, CDR2 FYNNEI. The CDR3 spells CASSFVREYYEQYF. CDR3 DNA: TGTGCCAGCAGTTTTGTACGGGAGTACTACGAGCAGTACTTC.

This chain links TRBV2 with TRBJ1-2, with D unresolved. V was pared by 2 bases and J by 4 bases, with 8 bases between. The CDR3 consists of 13 residues. Germline V gene data show CDR1 as SNHLY and CDR2 as FYNNEI. CDR3 region: CASSEKPGYGYTF. The CDR3 region has the DNA TGTGCCAGCAGTGAAAAGCCTGGCTATGGCTACACCTTC.

The genes are TRBV6-1 and TRBJ1-5; D is uncertain. Per germline, CDR1 MNHNS and CDR2 SASEGT. The CDR3 is made up of 13 amino acids. With 3 bases removed from V and 4 bases from J, the gap between germline ends came to 7 bases. The CDR3 nucleotides are TGTGCCAGCAGTGAGGAAGGTAATCAGCCCCAGCATTTT. It yields the protein CASSEEGNQPQHF.

This clone occurred once. The chain joins TRBV27 to TRBJ1-2; maybe TRBD1 (5 bases). The germline V gene encodes CDR1 MNHEY and CDR2 SMNVEV (reference sequence). The CDR3 totals 15 residues. Trimming removed 5 bases from V and 7 bases from J, with 20 bases in between. The CDR3 bases are TGTGCCAGCAGTCCATACTCCAGGGCTGCAGGTGGCTACACCTTC. This translates into CASSPYSRAAGGYTF.

The rearrangement uses TRBV6-1 and TRBJ1-1, with a tentative D call TRBD1 (5 bases). The germline V gene has CDR1 MNHNS and CDR2 SASEGT. The CDR3 has 15 residues. The ends were cut back, 0 bases at V and 3 bases at J, with 11 bases in the middle. The CDR3 here is CASSEAVGLDTEAFF. The CDR3 nucleotides are TGTGCCAGCAGTGAAGCAGTGGGGCTTGACACTGAAGCTTTCTTT.

The chain links TRBV28 to TRBJ1-5, with D perhaps matching TRBD1 (5 bases). CDR3 length: 15 amino acids. The germline gives CDR1 MDHEN, CDR2 SYDVKM. The V and J ends lost 1 base and 1 base respectively, with 8 bases between them. The CDR3 loop reads CASSLSGGSNQPQHF. The CDR3 nucleotides read TGTGCCAGCAGTTTATCGGGGGGAAGCAATCAGCCCCAGCATTTT.

V usage is TRBV4-2 and J usage is TRBJ1-4, with D perhaps TRBD1 (6 bases). Trimming took 1 base from V and 0 from J, leaving 12 bases between them. CDR1 is LGHNA and CDR2 is YNFKEQ in the germline V gene. The CDR3 is 17 residues long. CDR3 in amino acids: CASSQGLSGATNEKLFF. CDR3 bases: TGTGCCAGCAGCCAAGGTCTCTCAGGGGCAACTAATGAAAAACTGTTTTTT.

The chain combines TRBV19 with TRBJ2-6; 7 positions match TRBD1. CDR1 and CDR2 from the germline V gene are LNHDA and SQIVND (reference sequence). The CDR3 covers 16 residues. V shed 3 bases, J shed 13 bases, and the junction held 15 bases outside the gene matches. CDR3 sequence: CASSMLVAQGVGVLTF. CDR3 sequence (DNA): TGTGCCAGTAGTATGTTAGTCGCCCAGGGGGTTGGAGTCCTGACTTTC.

This clone came up once. The gene calls are TRBV30 and TRBJ2-1; no definite D call. The CDR3 consists of 13 residues. Per the germline V gene, CDR1 is GTSNPN and CDR2 is SVGIG (reference sequence). V gave up 0 bases and J gave up 9 bases, with 12 bases separating them. The CDR3 coding sequence is TGTGCCTGGAGTGTGCTAACAGAGGCTGAGCAGTTCTTC. This encodes CAWSVLTEAEQFF.

V and J are TRBV7-6 and TRBJ2-2; 9 nucleotides align to TRBD1. The CDR3 totals 15 residues. The trim removed 5 bases at V and 7 bases at J, leaving 8 bases unmatched. From germline, CDR1 is SGHVS and CDR2 FNYEAQ. This CDR3 is CASSRGTGYFGELFF. Here the CDR3 DNA reads TGTGCCAGCAGCAGGGGGACAGGGTATTTCGGGGAGCTGTTTTTT.

This clone was seen just once. This chain connects TRBV5-6 to TRBJ1-5, with D possibly being TRBD1 (5 bases). Germline CDR1 SGHDT, CDR2 YYEEEE. CDR3 length: 14 residues. V was shortened by 4 bases and J by 5 bases, with 13 bases between the two germline ends. This chain's CDR3 is CASSTVGEDQPQHF. CDR3 DNA sequence: TGTGCCAGCAGCACAGTGGGGGAAGATCAGCCCCAGCATTTT. Combining the CDR3 with reference TRBV5-6 and TRBJ1-5 gives the whole variable domain DAGVTQSPTHLIKTRGQQVTLRCSPKSGHDTVSWYQQALGQGPQFIFQYYEEEERQRGNFPDRFSGHQFPNYSSELNVNALLLGDSALYLCASSTVGEDQPQHFGDGTRLSIL.

This chain joins TRBV30 and TRBJ2-2; TRBD2 matches at 8 bases. In germline, CDR1 is GTSNPN, CDR2 SVGIG (reference sequence). This CDR3 contains 16 residues. Trimming took 4 bases from V and 0 from J; bases not matched to a gene: 7. The CDR3, as DNA: TGTGCCTGGACCCCGGGGGGGACCGCGAACACCGGGGAGCTGTTTTTT. Its protein product is CAWTPGGTANTGELFF.

The chain employs TRBV5-1 and TRBJ1-6; no clear D. The CDR3 has 17 amino acids. V was shortened by 4 bases and J by 4 bases, with 18 bases between the two germline ends. Germline assignment: CDR1 SGHRS and CDR2 YFSETQ. The CDR3 region has the DNA TGCGCCAGCAGCCCAGATGGGTCTAAGTCGTATAATTCACCCCTCCACTTT. This translates into CASSPDGSKSYNSPLHF.

The J gene is TRBJ2-1, the V gene TRBV5-4, with D perhaps matching TRBD2 (5 bases). Trimming removed 1 base at V and 6 bases at J, with 14 bases between. CDR1 SGHNT and CDR2 YYREEE come from the germline V gene (reference sequence). The CDR3 is made up of 15 amino acids. CDR3 in DNA: TGTGCCAGCAGCTTGCTTAGCGTATTAGGCAATGAGCAGTTCTTC. This codes for CASSLLSVLGNEQFF.

The rearrangement links TRBV9 to TRBJ2-1; no firm D call. Trimming cost V 0 bases and J 7 bases, with 8 bases left between them. CDR3 length: 13 residues. Germline-derived CDR1 and CDR2 are SGDLS and YYNGEE. The CDR3 loop reads CASSVGTQNEQFF. The CDR3 region has the DNA TGTGCCAGCAGCGTAGGGACCCAGAATGAGCAGTTCTTC.

In this sample, this clone turned up once. The V and J genes are TRBV5-1 and TRBJ1-3; D may be TRBD1 (5 bases). Looked up from germline, CDR1 is SGHRS and CDR2 is YFSETQ. Trimming took 3 bases from V and 0 from J, leaving 10 bases between them. CDR3 length: 15 amino acids. CDR3 nucleotides: TGCGCCAGCAGCTCGGACAAGAGCTCTGGAAACACCATATATTTT. Protein product: CASSSDKSSGNTIYF.

This chain joins TRBV4-2 and TRBJ1-2; D gene ambiguous. The CDR3 has 14 amino acids. V lost 1 base and J lost 4, with 10 bases in between. Germline-derived CDR1 and CDR2 are LGHNA and YNFKEQ. CDR3 sequence: CASSQVDVGYGYTF. CDR3 in DNA: TGTGCCAGCAGCCAAGTCGACGTCGGCTATGGCTACACCTTC.

The J gene is TRBJ2-5, the V gene TRBV7-8; D gene uncertain. This CDR3 is built from 16 residues. CDR1 and CDR2 from the germline V gene are SGHVS and FQNEAQ. Trimming removed 4 bases from V and 0 bases from J, with 15 bases in between. DNA for the CDR3: TGTGCCAGCAGCTACTCAGGAGCCCCGTACCAAGAGACCCAGTACTTC. Amino acid sequence: CASSYSGAPYQETQYF.

The chain is built from TRBV6-5 and TRBJ2-6, with 7 positions matching TRBD2. CDR3 length equals 15 residues. After removal of 6 bases from V and 0 bases from J, the junction contained 2 bases not matched to a gene. Looked up from germline, CDR1 is MNHEY and CDR2 is SVGAGI. CDR3 DNA sequence: TGTGCCAGCAGGGGACTATTCTCTGGGGCCAACGTCCTGACTTTC. It translates to CASRGLFSGANVLTF.

The chain is built from TRBV28 and TRBJ2-2; 9 bases fit TRBD2. V was pared by 5 bases and J by 0 bases, with 1 base of the junction left unmatched. This CDR3 spans 15 amino acids. Per the germline V gene, CDR1 is MDHEN and CDR2 is SYDVKM. CDR3 nucleotide sequence: TGTGCCAGCAGTGCTAGCGGGGCGAACACCGGGGAGCTGTTTTTT. Translating it yields CASSASGANTGELFF.

The rearrangement joins TRBV5-4 to TRBJ2-7; no firm D call. The CDR3 consists of 11 residues. The V end lost 5 bases, the J end lost 2 bases, and 5 bases lay between the germline ends. The germline CDR1 and CDR2 sequences are SGHNT and YYREEE (reference sequence). Here the CDR3 DNA reads TGTGCCAGCAGTTCACCCTACGAGCAGTACTTC. Amino acid sequence: CASSSPYEQYF. The full variable domain, rest sourced from reference TRBV5-4 and TRBJ2-7, is ETGVTQSPTHLIKTRGQQVTLRCSSQSGHNTVSWYQQALGQGPQFIFQYYREEENGRGNFPPRFSGLQFPNYSSELNVNALELDDSALYLCASSSPYEQYFGPGTRLTVT.

V usage is TRBV28 and J usage is TRBJ1-6; no firm D call. Germline V gene sequence: CDR1 MDHEN, CDR2 SYDVKM. There are 14 residues in the CDR3. V lost 3 bases and J lost 11, with 14 bases in between. CDR3 nucleotide sequence: TGTGCCAGCAGTTTCGGAGGACTCTCTGCACCCCTCCACTTT. Its protein is CASSFGGLSAPLHF. The complete variable domain, with remaining parts taken from reference TRBV28 and TRBJ1-6, reads DVKVTQSSRYLVKRTGEKVFLECVQDMDHENMFWYRQDPGLGLRLIYFSYDVKMKEKGDIPEGYSVSREKKERFSLILESASTNQTSMYLCASSFGGLSAPLHFGNGTRLTVT.